This TCR beta chain was sequenced for a study of blood T cell repertoires in COVID-19. Study-level information: COVID-19 samples from acute and convalescent phases originated in the United States, Italy and Spain. Sources were T cells, B-cell-depleted T cells, or PBMCs; the material itself was cDNA or gDNA.

Under the authors' procedure: Quantification of nucleated cells was approximated via reference gene primer amplification. Generated by immunoSEQ multiplex PCR, the TCRdb table keeps only in-frame clones and is missing some. The V and J calls and clone size are taken from that table; D and trimming were inferred from the DNA. The sample records some 78,000 clones, roughly 85% being singletons. Sequencing was done on a sample of peripheral blood. The source of this sequence is a man aged 50 or older with active or convalescent COVID-19.

The CDR3 DNA follows: TGTGCCAGCAGTTACGCCGACAGGGGCGAGCAGTACTTC. Translated: CASSYADRGEQYF. V gene TRBV6-6 combines with J gene TRBJ2-7; 8 bases match TRBD1. The germline V gene has CDR1 MNHNY and CDR2 SVGAGI (reference sequence). Trimming at V came to 2 bases and at J to 6 bases, leaving 3 bases not matched to a gene. The CDR3 runs to 13 residues.